The clone carrying this T cell receptor (beta chain) was counted between two and nine times. Antigen unknown. Quantitative molecular-barcoded 5'-RACE generated the TCR beta libraries. One entry per CDR3 protein results from TCRdb running MiXCR on the 5' RACE reads. The repertoire holds hundreds of thousands of distinct CDR3 sequences, approximately 7.6% seen once, with 4.5% to 5% in the top ten. V was trimmed by 2 bases and J by 0 bases, leaving 15 bases between them. This CDR3 has 17 amino acids. The V gene's germline CDR1 is MNHEY and CDR2 SMNVEV (reference sequence). This entry is derived from a study of CD8 T cells in ankylosing spondylitis. Study-level findings and limits: Clones linked to disease were reported to show significant enrichment in matched ankylosing spondylitis synovial fluid. What seemed typical of ankylosing spondylitis blood was a TCR beta motif built from several highly homologous variants. Earlier authors reported some of these motif variants in reactive arthritis synovial fluid and blood.

Sequenced input: blood, either unsorted or a sorted T cell fraction (not recorded which). The receptor's source is a female donor with ankylosing spondylitis or in good health (not recorded which). This chain joins TRBV27 and TRBJ2-3; D perhaps matches TRBD2 (6 bases). DNA of the CDR3: TGTGCCAGCAGTTTAGGAGCTCTAGCGCTTAGCACAGATACGCAGTATTTT. Translation: CASSLGALALSTDTQYF.